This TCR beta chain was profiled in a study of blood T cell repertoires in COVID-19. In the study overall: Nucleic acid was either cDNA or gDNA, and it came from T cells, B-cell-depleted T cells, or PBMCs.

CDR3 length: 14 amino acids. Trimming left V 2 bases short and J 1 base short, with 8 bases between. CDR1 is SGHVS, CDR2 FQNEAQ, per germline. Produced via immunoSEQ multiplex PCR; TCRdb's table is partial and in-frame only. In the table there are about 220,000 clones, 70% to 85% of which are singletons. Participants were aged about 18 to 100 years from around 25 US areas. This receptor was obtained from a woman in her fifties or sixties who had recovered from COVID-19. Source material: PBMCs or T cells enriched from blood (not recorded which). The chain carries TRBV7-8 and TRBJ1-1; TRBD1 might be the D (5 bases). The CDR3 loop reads CASSLMGGNTEAFF. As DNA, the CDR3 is TGTGCCAGCAGCTTAATGGGGGGGAACACTGAAGCTTTCTTT.